The 24 T cell receptor beta chains reported below all come from one sample, sequenced in a study of blood T cell repertoires in COVID-19. Profiled with immunoSEQ multiplex PCR; TCRdb holds only in-frame clones, not every one. The sample has 150,000 or so clones; about 85% are singletons. Sequenced material: peripheral blood. These receptors originate from a woman between 45 and 65 years old with COVID-19, enrolled during active disease.

The J gene is TRBJ1-1, the V gene TRBV28, with 10 bases fitting TRBD1. The CDR3 runs to 14 residues. The V gene end was trimmed by 3 bases and the J gene end by 5 bases; junction bases not matched to a gene: 3. Germline V lookup: CDR1 MDHEN, CDR2 SYDVKM. Here the CDR3 reads CASSLGQGKTEAFF. The CDR3, as DNA: TGTGCCAGCAGTTTGGGACAGGGGAAAACTGAAGCTTTCTTT.

This clone was detected once. The V call is TRBV30, the J call TRBJ2-1, with 12 bases matching TRBD2. The V and J ends lost 0 bases and 4 bases, in that order; junction bases with no gene match: 1. This CDR3 spans 15 amino acids. Germline V gene sequence: CDR1 GTSNPN, CDR2 SVGIG (reference sequence). The CDR3 DNA is TGTGCCTGGAGTGTGACTAGCGGGGGTTACAATGAGCAGTTCTTC. This codes for CAWSVTSGGYNEQFF.

This chain links TRBV18 with TRBJ2-1; possibly TRBD1 for D (7 bases). Germline CDR1 and CDR2: KGHSH and LQKENI. The ends were cut back, 3 bases at V and 6 bases at J, with 12 bases in the middle. This CDR3 has 14 residues. The CDR3 DNA is TGTGCCAGCTCACCCCCTCAGGGGGGCAATGAGCAGTTCTTC. Amino acids: CASSPPQGGNEQFF.

This clone was detected a few times. The chain is built from TRBV30 and TRBJ1-4; D gene unclear. The germline V and J ends were trimmed by 1 base and 6 bases, with 9 bases remaining between them. The CDR3 has 13 residues. CDR1 GTSNPN and CDR2 SVGIG come from the germline V gene (reference sequence). The CDR3 is CAWSGQVYEKLFF. The CDR3 DNA is TGTGCCTGGAGTGGTCAGGTTTATGAAAAACTGTTTTTT.

The V and J genes are TRBV9 and TRBJ2-1; 15 bases are a match to TRBD2. Germline CDR1 reads SGDLS; CDR2 reads YYNGEE. The CDR3 covers 15 residues. The V gene end was trimmed by 5 bases and the J gene end by 4 bases; junction bases not matched to a gene: 1. This chain's CDR3 is CASSGTSGGYNEQFF. The CDR3 DNA is TGTGCCAGCAGTGGGACTAGCGGGGGGTACAATGAGCAGTTCTTC.

This clone turned up a few times. This chain connects TRBV6-2 or TRBV6-3 to TRBJ1-6; D call uncertain. Germline lookup yields CDR1 MNHEY and CDR2 SVGEGT. V lost 2 bases to trimming and J lost 0 bases, with 17 bases between them. The CDR3 has 19 amino acids. CDR3: CASSYPEDSGSSYNSPLHF. CDR3 DNA sequence: TGTGCCAGCAGTTACCCCGAGGATTCCGGGAGCTCCTATAATTCACCCCTCCACTTT.

CDR3 coding DNA: TGTGCCAGCAGCTTAGATCGGAGGGAGCAGTACTTC. Amino acids: CASSLDRREQYF. J is TRBJ2-7 and V is TRBV7-9, with D maybe TRBD2 (5 bases). This CDR3 contains 12 residues. V was clipped by 1 base and J by 7 bases, with 8 bases between them. The V gene's germline CDR1 is SEHNR and CDR2 FQNEAQ (reference sequence).

Turning to this clone: The junction differs from germline at one of its ends, possibly a read error. The V and J genes are TRBV7-6 and TRBJ2-7; D is possibly TRBD1 (5 bases). Germline V gene data show CDR1 as SGHVS and CDR2 as FNYEAQ. The CDR3 runs 14 residues. The CDR3 bases are TGTGCCAGCACCTTAAATGGGGCCTCCTACGAGCAGTACTTC. Protein product: CASTLNGASYEQYF.

This clone was observed a single time. This chain uses TRBV10-2 with TRBJ2-7, with TRBD2 matching 7 bases. The length of the CDR3 is 13 residues. Germline V gives CDR1 WSHSY, CDR2 SAAADI. J gave up 0 bases and V 7 bases, and 3 bases lay outside the gene matches. CDR3 in DNA: TGCGCCAGCACACCGGGGGGCTCCTACGAGCAGTACTTC. As protein: CASTPGGSYEQYF.

DNA for the CDR3: TGTGCCAGCAGAGGACAGGGGGCCGACTATGGCTACACCTTC. This codes for CASRGQGADYGYTF. V usage is TRBV11-2 and J usage is TRBJ1-2; TRBD1 aligns across 11 bases. CDR3 length equals 14 residues. Germline V gives CDR1 SGHAT, CDR2 FQNNGV. Trimming at V came to 6 bases and at J to 3 bases, leaving 3 bases not matched to a gene. Combining the CDR3 with reference TRBV11-2 and TRBJ1-2 gives the whole variable domain EAGVAQSPRYKIIEKRQSVAFWCNPISGHATLYWYQQILGQGPKLLIQFQNNGVVDDSQLPKDRFSAERLKGVDSTLKIQPAKLEDSAVYLCASRGQGADYGYTFGSGTRLTVV.

This chain uses TRBV7-9 with TRBJ1-1, with unresolved D. CDR3 length: 11 residues. With 5 bases removed from V and 8 bases from J, the gap between germline ends came to 9 bases. Germline-derived CDR1 and CDR2 are SEHNR and FQNEAQ (reference sequence). CDR3 DNA sequence: TGTGCCAGCAGCGCCGGGAGGGAAGCTTTCTTT. Its protein product is CASSAGREAFF.

The rearrangement joins TRBV5-5 to TRBJ1-4; 10 bases are shared with TRBD1. J lost 5 bases, V lost 6 bases, and 10 bases had no gene match. CDR1 and CDR2 from the germline V gene are SGHKS and YYEKEE (reference sequence). There are 16 residues in the CDR3. The chain's CDR3 is CASTQWEGQGNEKLFF. The CDR3 bases are TGTGCCAGCACCCAATGGGAGGGACAGGGGAATGAAAAACTGTTTTTT.

Details on this clone: In the same sample, other DNA sequences code for this CDR3. The chain links TRBV6-5 to TRBJ1-3, with unresolved D. Trimming pared 8 bases from V and 1 base from J, leaving 6 bases between. The germline V gene encodes CDR1 MNHEY and CDR2 SVGAGI. The CDR3 has 12 residues. The CDR3 DNA sequence: TGTGCCAGCCGTTCATCTGGAAACACCATATATTTT. Its protein is CASRSSGNTIYF.

The V call is TRBV3-1 (or the pseudogene TRBV3-2), the J call TRBJ2-1; 8 positions agree with TRBD2. With V trimmed by 4 bases and J by 8 bases, 10 bases remained unmatched. Germline values: CDR1 LGHDT, CDR2 YNNKEL (reference sequence). This CDR3 spans 15 amino acids. CDR3 DNA: TGTGCCAGCAGCCGGATCGGGGGGGGCCTCTATGAGCAGTTCTTC. Its translation: CASSRIGGGLYEQFF.

This chain uses TRBV6-5 with TRBJ1-5, with D perhaps matching TRBD1 (6 bases). In germline, CDR1 is MNHEY, CDR2 SVGAGI. Deletions cut 5 bases from V and 3 bases from J, with 14 bases between. The CDR3 consists of 15 residues. CDR3 DNA sequence: TGTGCCAGCAGTAGAAACAGGGAACTCAATCAGCCCCAGCATTTT. This gives the protein CASSRNRELNQPQHF.

The V and J genes are TRBV7-8 and TRBJ2-3, with no clear D. Trimming removed 5 bases at V and 2 bases at J, with 5 bases between. The CDR3 consists of 12 residues. Germline CDR1 and CDR2: SGHVS and FQNEAQ. The CDR3 here is CASSLHTDTQYF. CDR3 bases: TGTGCCAGCAGCCTACACACAGATACGCAGTATTTT.

The chain has TRBV25-1 and TRBJ2-5, with 9 bases fitting TRBD1. The trim removed 3 bases at V and 2 bases at J, leaving 13 bases unmatched. The CDR3 is made up of 18 amino acids. In germline, CDR1 is MGHDK, CDR2 SYGVNS. The CDR3 reads CASSDTMGRQGGQETQYF. CDR3 nucleotides: TGTGCCAGCAGTGACACCATGGGTAGACAGGGGGGGCAAGAGACCCAGTACTTC.

The chain carries TRBV7-9 and TRBJ2-5, with 7 nucleotides matching TRBD1. The trim removed 7 bases at V and 1 base at J, leaving 3 bases unmatched. Germline-derived CDR1 and CDR2 are SEHNR and FQNEAQ (reference sequence). The CDR3 spans 13 residues. The CDR3 nucleotides read TGTGCCAGCAAGGGACAGAGCCAAGAGACCCAGTACTTC. Protein product: CASKGQSQETQYF.

V gene TRBV30 combines with J gene TRBJ1-6; D is unclear. The V gene's germline CDR1 is GTSNPN and CDR2 SVGIG (reference sequence). V gave up 1 base and J gave up 0 bases, with 13 bases separating them. CDR3 length equals 17 residues. CDR3 coding DNA: TGTGCCTGGAGTGGGACCTCTAGCCCCTCCTATAATTCACCCCTCCACTTT. It encodes CAWSGTSSPSYNSPLHF.

The rearrangement joins TRBV27 to TRBJ1-3, with D hard to call. The CDR3 is 14 amino acids. CDR1 MNHEY and CDR2 SMNVEV come from the germline V gene (reference sequence). V was pared by 2 bases and J by 3 bases, with 8 bases between. The DNA of the CDR3 is TGTGCCAGCAGTTTAAGTCGACTTGGAAACACCATATATTTT. The encoded protein is CASSLSRLGNTIYF.

V usage is TRBV14 and J usage is TRBJ1-4; tentative D call: TRBD1 (6 bases). Germline V gene data show CDR1 as SGHDN and CDR2 as FVKESK. The CDR3 loop spans 17 amino acids. V lost 0 bases and J 3 bases, leaving 14 bases between the germline ends. CDR3 sequence: CASSQETWGLANEKLFF. Here the CDR3 DNA reads TGTGCCAGCAGCCAAGAAACGTGGGGGCTGGCTAATGAAAAACTGTTTTTT. The whole variable domain, filled in from reference TRBV14 and TRBJ1-4, reads EAGVTQFPSHSVIEKGQTVTLRCDPISGHDNLYWYRRVMGKEIKFLLHFVKESKQDESGMPNNRFLAERTGGTYSTLKVQPAELEDSGVYFCASSQETWGLANEKLFFGSGTQLSVL.

This clone was counted a single time. J is TRBJ2-3 and V is TRBV7-3; 8 bases line up with TRBD2. Germline V gives CDR1 SGHTA, CDR2 FQGTGA. The CDR3 consists of 15 residues. V shed 5 bases, J shed 2 bases, and the junction held 6 bases outside the gene matches. The CDR3 bases are TGTGCCAGCAGCCAGAGCGGGGGCTACACAGATACGCAGTATTTT. This encodes CASSQSGGYTDTQYF.

The V call is TRBV6-5, the J call TRBJ1-2; tentative D call: TRBD1 (5 bases). Deletions cut 5 bases from V and 3 bases from J, with 13 bases between. Germline assignment: CDR1 MNHEY and CDR2 SVGAGI. CDR3 length: 14 residues. The CDR3: CASSKAGFYYGYTF. In DNA, the CDR3 is TGTGCCAGCAGTAAGGCAGGGTTTTACTATGGCTACACCTTC.

The chain couples TRBV10-1 to TRBJ2-2, with 7 nucleotides matching TRBD1. CDR3 length equals 13 residues. In germline, CDR1 is WNHNN, CDR2 SYGVQD (reference sequence). V was pared by 9 bases and J by 5 bases, with 6 bases of the junction left unmatched. The CDR3 DNA is TGCGCCAGGGGACAGTCCTTTACCGGGGAGCTGTTTTTT. This encodes CARGQSFTGELFF.